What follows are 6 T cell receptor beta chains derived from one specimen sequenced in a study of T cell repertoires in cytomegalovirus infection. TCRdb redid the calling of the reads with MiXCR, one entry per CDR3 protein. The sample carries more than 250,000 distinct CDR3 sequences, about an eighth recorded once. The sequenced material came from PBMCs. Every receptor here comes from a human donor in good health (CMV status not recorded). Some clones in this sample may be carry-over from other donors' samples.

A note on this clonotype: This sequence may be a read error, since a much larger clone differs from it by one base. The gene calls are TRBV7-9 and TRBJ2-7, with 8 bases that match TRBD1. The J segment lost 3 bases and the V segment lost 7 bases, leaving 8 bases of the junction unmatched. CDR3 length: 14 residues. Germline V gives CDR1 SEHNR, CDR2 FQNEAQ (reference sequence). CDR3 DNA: TGTGCCAGCAACTCTCCGGGACAGGTCTACGAGCAGTACTTC. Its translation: CASNSPGQVYEQYF.

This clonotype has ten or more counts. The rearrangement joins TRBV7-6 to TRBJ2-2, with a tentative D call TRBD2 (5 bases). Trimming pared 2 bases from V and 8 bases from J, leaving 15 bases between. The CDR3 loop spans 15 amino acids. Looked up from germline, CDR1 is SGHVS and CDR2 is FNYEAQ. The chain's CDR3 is CASSLSGSPAGELFF. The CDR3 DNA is TGTGCCAGCAGCTTATCGGGGTCCCCGGCTGGGGAGCTGTTTTTT.

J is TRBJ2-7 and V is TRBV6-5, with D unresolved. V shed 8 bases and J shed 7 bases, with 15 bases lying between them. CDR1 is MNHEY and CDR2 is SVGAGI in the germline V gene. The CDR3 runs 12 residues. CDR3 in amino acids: CASSGSNWEQYF. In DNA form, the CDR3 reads TGTGCCAGCTCGGGCAGTAATTGGGAGCAGTACTTC.

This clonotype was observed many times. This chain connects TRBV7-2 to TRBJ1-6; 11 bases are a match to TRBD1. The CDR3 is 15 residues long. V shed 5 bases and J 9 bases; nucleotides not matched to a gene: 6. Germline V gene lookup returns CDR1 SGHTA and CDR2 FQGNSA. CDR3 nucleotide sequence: TGTGCCAGCAGCCCCCGGGACAGGGGGTTTTCACCCCTCCACTTT. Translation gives CASSPRDRGFSPLHF.

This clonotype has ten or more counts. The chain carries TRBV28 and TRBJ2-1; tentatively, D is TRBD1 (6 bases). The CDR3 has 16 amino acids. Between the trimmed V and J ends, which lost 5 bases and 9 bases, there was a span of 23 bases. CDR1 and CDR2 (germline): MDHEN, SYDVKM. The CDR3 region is CASSPPGVDHRGEQFF. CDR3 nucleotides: TGTGCCAGCAGTCCTCCAGGGGTTGATCATCGTGGTGAGCAGTTCTTC.

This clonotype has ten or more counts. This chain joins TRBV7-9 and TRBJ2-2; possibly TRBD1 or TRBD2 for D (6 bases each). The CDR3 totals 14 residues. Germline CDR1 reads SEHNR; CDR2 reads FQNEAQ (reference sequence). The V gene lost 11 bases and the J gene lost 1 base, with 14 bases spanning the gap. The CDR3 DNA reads TGTGCCGGACGGAGGGGACAGAACACCGGGGAGCTGTTTTTT. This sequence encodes CAGRRGQNTGELFF.